Described below is a single T cell receptor (beta chain) sequence and its context. The target antigen is unknown. With 60 Vbeta and 13 Jbeta primers, the PCR was carried out. Assay: immunoSEQ multiplex PCR; the TCRdb copy retains only in-frame clones and omits some. This sample contains over 120,000 clones. This entry belongs to a study of cytomegalovirus exposure and HLA in healthy donors. Study conclusions and caveats: What a later analysis reportedly showed was that an Asian-associated ancestry cluster had fewer N-insertions than the approximately 720-donor mean. A classifier reportedly called cytomegalovirus status with high sensitivity and specificity. Usually a TCR sequence was rare, but some public TCRs were found in many donors. For most TCR beta V segments, an earlier analysis put the productive rate at about 87% or about 30% of the time.

The CDR3 extends over 14 amino acids. The germline gives CDR1 GTSNPN, CDR2 SVGIG (reference sequence). Deletions cut 4 bases from V and 5 bases from J, with 16 bases between. This sequence joins TRBV30 and TRBJ2-3; no clear D. Sequenced: PBMCs. The TCR originated in a male donor in good health and CMV-seronegative. This CDR3 reads CAWTLLSGQDTQYF. CDR3 sequence (DNA): TGTGCCTGGACCCTACTGTCAGGCCAAGATACGCAGTATTTT.